The 24 T cell receptor beta chains presented below share a single source sample, sequenced in a study of shared clonotypes between healthy human individuals. CD8 cells regarded as naive lacked CD45RO, were positively chosen for CCR7, and omitted terminally differentiated effector memory CD45RA+ cells. Repertoires were generated with immunoSEQ multiplex PCR, while TCRdb's copy carries only in-frame clones and drops some. Here the sample spans more than 2 million clones, roughly 93% being singletons. The sequenced material came from naive CD8+ T cells from PBMCs. These receptors all stem from a man aged 18 to 29 in good health. Some clones in this sample may be carry-over from other donors' samples.

The chain combines TRBV7-6 with TRBJ2-3; D call uncertain. The CDR3 extends over 15 amino acids. The germline CDR1 and CDR2 sequences are SGHVS and FNYEAQ. Deletions cut 2 bases from V and 0 bases from J, with 9 bases between. CDR3 residues: CASSLTTFSTDTQYF. CDR3 sequence (DNA): TGTGCCAGCAGCTTAACCACATTTAGCACAGATACGCAGTATTTT.

This rearrangement joins TRBV14 to TRBJ2-7; TRBD1 aligns across 7 bases. After removal of 4 bases from V and 7 bases from J, the junction contained 7 bases not matched to a gene. Looked up from germline, CDR1 is SGHDN and CDR2 is FVKESK. This CDR3 has 13 residues. The CDR3 loop reads CASSPTGREEQYF. The CDR3 DNA sequence: TGTGCCAGCAGCCCGACAGGGCGAGAAGAGCAGTACTTC.

This chain links TRBV9 with TRBJ2-1, with TRBD1 matching 8 bases. Unmatched junction bases numbered 11, after V lost 4 bases and J lost 5 bases. The CDR3 is made up of 16 amino acids. The germline gives CDR1 SGDLS, CDR2 YYNGEE. The CDR3 region is CASSPTGARVDNEQFF. Written as DNA, the CDR3 is TGTGCCAGCAGCCCGACAGGGGCACGGGTTGACAATGAGCAGTTCTTC.

The chain uses TRBV7-9 and TRBJ2-7, with TRBD1 identical over 10 bases. V lost 5 bases to trimming and J lost 3 bases; unmatched junction nucleotides: 4. This CDR3 is built from 14 residues. Germline CDR1 and CDR2: SEHNR and FQNEAQ (reference sequence). CDR3: CASSTRTGGYEQYF. CDR3 DNA sequence: TGTGCCAGCAGCACCCGGACAGGGGGCTACGAGCAGTACTTC.

The chain carries TRBV5-6 and TRBJ2-3; D is unclear. Trimming cost V 0 bases and J 6 bases, with 11 bases left between them. The germline V gene encodes CDR1 SGHDT and CDR2 YYEEEE. CDR3 length: 14 residues. CDR3 DNA sequence: TGTGCCAGCAGCTTGGGTGACGCGGCGGATACGCAGTATTTT. It yields the protein CASSLGDAADTQYF.

The gene calls are TRBV5-6 and TRBJ2-1, with D tentatively TRBD1 (5 bases). The germline V gene has CDR1 SGHDT and CDR2 YYEEEE. There are 15 residues in the CDR3. V lost 3 bases to trimming and J lost 2 bases, with 12 bases between them. CDR3 sequence: CASSSYRRPYNEQFF. CDR3 coding DNA: TGTGCCAGCAGCTCCTACAGGAGACCCTACAATGAGCAGTTCTTC.

This sequence joins TRBV9 and TRBJ2-1; 9 bases agree with TRBD1. With 4 bases clipped from V and 7 bases from J, the junction kept 6 bases outside the gene matches. From germline, CDR1 is SGDLS and CDR2 YYNGEE. The CDR3 totals 14 residues. The CDR3 DNA reads as TGTGCCAGCAGCCCCCGGGACAGGGTAAATGAGCAGTTCTTC. Protein product: CASSPRDRVNEQFF. The entire variable domain, with the rest obtained from reference TRBV9 and TRBJ2-1, is as follows: DSGVTQTPKHLITATGQRVTLRCSPRSGDLSVYWYQQSLDQGLQFLIQYYNGEERAKGNILERFSAQQFPDLHSELNLSSLELGDSALYFCASSPRDRVNEQFFGPGTRLTVL.

The rearrangement uses TRBV5-5 and TRBJ1-1; TRBD1 is a possible D gene (6 bases). Trimming stripped 0 bases from V and 11 bases from J, with 20 bases between. The CDR3 is 15 amino acids. CDR1 and CDR2 from the germline V gene are SGHKS and YYEKEE (reference sequence). The DNA for the CDR3 is TGTGCCAGCAGCTTGGTGGGGGACATATGGAATTCGGCTTTCTTT. Amino acids: CASSLVGDIWNSAFF.

This clone was recorded once. The J gene is TRBJ1-2, the V gene TRBV19; possible D gene TRBD1, 5 bases. Trimming took 1 base from V and 4 from J, leaving 13 bases between them. This CDR3 contains 15 residues. Germline V gives CDR1 LNHDA, CDR2 SQIVND (reference sequence). CDR3 coding DNA: TGTGCCAGTAGTATAGTTCGGGACGGGAGCTATGGCTACACCTTC. Translating gives CASSIVRDGSYGYTF.

The V gene is TRBV4-3, the J gene TRBJ2-1; the D gene is possibly TRBD2 (6 bases). The germline gives CDR1 LGHNA, CDR2 YSLEER. CDR3 size: 17 residues. V was clipped by 0 bases and J by 0 bases, with 12 bases between them. CDR3 amino acids: CASSQEPHGSSYNEQFF. The CDR3 DNA follows: TGCGCCAGCAGCCAAGAGCCACACGGGAGCTCCTACAATGAGCAGTTCTTC.

This chain uses TRBV7-9 with TRBJ2-1, with D perhaps being TRBD1 or TRBD2 (5 bases each). The CDR3 extends over 16 amino acids. CDR1 SEHNR and CDR2 FQNEAQ come from the germline V gene (reference sequence). V lost 5 bases and J lost 1, with 15 bases in between. CDR3: CASSPTGAVSYNEQFF. The CDR3 DNA follows: TGTGCCAGCAGCCCCACAGGAGCGGTTTCCTACAATGAGCAGTTCTTC.

The chain recombines TRBV7-9 with TRBJ1-2, with 8 bases fitting TRBD1. The CDR3 has 17 amino acids. CDR1 and CDR2 (germline): SEHNR, FQNEAQ (reference sequence). The V gene end was trimmed by 1 base and the J gene end by 3 bases; junction bases not matched to a gene: 10. The chain's CDR3 is CASSLVPPTGDDYGYTF. CDR3 bases: TGTGCCAGCAGCTTAGTCCCACCGACAGGGGATGACTATGGCTACACCTTC.

A remark on this clone: This same CDR3 is encoded by further DNA sequences in the sample. This chain connects TRBV5-6 to TRBJ1-2; D uncertain. Trimming removed 0 bases from V and 3 bases from J, with 3 bases in between. The CDR3 has 12 amino acids. CDR1 is SGHDT, CDR2 YYEEEE, per germline. CDR3 DNA sequence: TGTGCCAGCAGCTTGGATGACTATGGCTACACCTTC. The encoded protein is CASSLDDYGYTF. Variable domain in full (rest from reference TRBV5-6 and TRBJ1-2): DAGVTQSPTHLIKTRGQQVTLRCSPKSGHDTVSWYQQALGQGPQFIFQYYEEEERQRGNFPDRFSGHQFPNYSSELNVNALLLGDSALYLCASSLDDYGYTFGSGTRLTVV.

The chain joins TRBV7-3 to TRBJ2-2; TRBD2 matches 10 bases. After removal of 5 bases from V and 4 bases from J, the junction contained 10 bases not matched to a gene. CDR3 size: 17 residues. Looked up from germline, CDR1 is SGHTA and CDR2 is FQGTGA. The CDR3 protein is CASSQGAGGPVTGELFF. CDR3 nucleotides: TGTGCCAGCAGCCAAGGAGCGGGAGGGCCGGTCACCGGGGAGCTGTTTTTT.

This chain joins TRBV15 and TRBJ2-2; D ambiguous. CDR3 length: 15 amino acids. The germline V gene encodes CDR1 LNHNV and CDR2 YYDKDF (reference sequence). V was clipped by 4 bases and J by 1 base, with 10 bases between them. CDR3 in amino acids: CATSTDQENTGELFF. DNA of the CDR3: TGTGCCACCAGCACTGACCAGGAGAACACCGGGGAGCTGTTTTTT.

The count of this clone is one. The rearrangement links TRBV11-2 to TRBJ2-1, with 9 positions matching TRBD1. This CDR3 is 16 amino acids long. The junction had 11 bases not matched to a gene; V was cut back by 4 bases and J by 7 bases. Germline assignment: CDR1 SGHAT and CDR2 FQNNGV. The DNA for the CDR3 is TGTGCCAGCAGCTCCACCTGGGGACAGGGAGAGAATGAGCAGTTCTTC. Its translation: CASSSTWGQGENEQFF.

This sequence joins TRBV27 and TRBJ2-7, with 7 bases matching TRBD2. The trim removed 3 bases at V and 2 bases at J, leaving 7 bases unmatched. Germline-derived CDR1 and CDR2 are MNHEY and SMNVEV (reference sequence). The CDR3 loop spans 15 amino acids. CDR3 amino acids: CASSFTAGPTYEQYF. In DNA, the CDR3 is TGTGCCAGCAGTTTTACAGCGGGACCAACCTACGAGCAGTACTTC.

To note about this clone: One end of the junction is discordant with germline, which a read error may explain. This chain joins TRBV29-1 and TRBJ2-7; TRBD1 aligns across 7 bases. CDR1 SQVTM and CDR2 ANQGSEA come from the germline V gene. CDR3 length equals 13 residues. The CDR3 DNA reads TGCAGCGTTGCGTACAGGGGTTCCTGCGAGCAGTACTTC. Its translation is CSVAYRGSCEQYF.

V and J are TRBV7-8 and TRBJ2-1; D remains ambiguous. The germline V gene has CDR1 SGHVS and CDR2 FQNEAQ. This CDR3 has 14 amino acids. Deletions cut 1 base from V and 0 bases from J, with 4 bases between. The CDR3 DNA reads as TGTGCCAGCAGCTTAGGGAGCTCCTACAATGAGCAGTTCTTC. This sequence encodes CASSLGSSYNEQFF.

The chain joins TRBV7-9 to TRBJ2-4, with TRBD1 identical over 7 bases. J lost 4 bases, V lost 1 base, and 4 bases had no gene match. Germline CDR1 is SEHNR and CDR2 is FQNEAQ (reference sequence). The CDR3 is 15 amino acids. The CDR3 nucleotides are TGTGCCAGCAGCTTAGTGGCAGGGGGAAAAAACATTCAGTACTTC. This translates into CASSLVAGGKNIQYF.

V usage is TRBV7-6 and J usage is TRBJ2-7, with 11 positions matching TRBD2. This CDR3 is 17 amino acids long. The germline V gene has CDR1 SGHVS and CDR2 FNYEAQ. Trimming cost V 5 bases and J 8 bases; bases outside gene matches: 17. As DNA, the CDR3 is TGTGCCAGCAGCCTCCTTAAGGGGGGACTAGCGGTCTTACAGCAGTACTTC. As protein: CASSLLKGGLAVLQQYF. Full variable domain (remainder filled in from reference TRBV7-6 and TRBJ2-7): GAGVSQSPRYKVTKRGQDVALRCDPISGHVSLYWYRQALGQGPEFLTYFNYEAQQDKSGLPNDRFSAERPEGSISTLTIQRTEQRDSAMYRCASSLLKGGLAVLQQYFGPGTRLTVT.

The chain is built from TRBV27 and TRBJ2-7, with D perhaps TRBD1 (5 bases). Deletions cut 5 bases from V and 3 bases from J, with 17 bases between. The CDR3 sequence is 15 residues long. Germline CDR1 and CDR2: MNHEY and SMNVEV (reference sequence). The CDR3 region has the DNA TGTGCCAGCAGTCGCAGCAGGGCGAAGCTCTACGAGCAGTACTTC. Translated: CASSRSRAKLYEQYF.

The chain recombines TRBV7-9 with TRBJ2-2; maybe TRBD2 (5 bases). Germline CDR1 and CDR2: SEHNR and FQNEAQ (reference sequence). V lost 5 bases and J lost 0, with 10 bases in between. The CDR3 contains 15 residues. This CDR3 reads CASSGSAPNTGELFF. CDR3 DNA: TGTGCCAGCAGCGGTAGCGCCCCGAACACCGGGGAGCTGTTTTTT.

This chain connects TRBV4-2 to TRBJ2-1; D not resolved. The germline gives CDR1 LGHNA, CDR2 YNFKEQ. Trimming took 2 bases from V and 10 from J, leaving 9 bases between them. The CDR3 loop spans 12 amino acids. CDR3 DNA: TGTGCCAGCAGCCAAAGTCAACTAGAGCAGTTCTTC. It yields the protein CASSQSQLEQFF.